The T cell receptor beta chain described here comes from a study of CD8+ T cells in alopecia areata (dated by TCRdb to the late 2010s). For the study in its entirety: Treated patients were enrolled in an open-label pilot trial of oral tofacitinib, 5 to 10 mg twice daily, for moderate-to-severe alopecia areata. Tofacitinib was given for 6 to 18 months, followed by 6 months of follow-up off drug to assess delayed response and recurrence. The SALT score, which quantifies the percentage of affected scalp surface area, was used to measure disease severity in treated patients. To study T cell clonal expansion in alopecia areata, the researchers applied high-throughput TCRbeta sequencing to both the C3H/HeJ mouse model and human patients. Scalp tissue and sorted CD4+ and CD8+ peripheral blood T cells from patchy and totalis/universalis alopecia areata patients and from healthy controls were covered by human TCRbeta sequencing. Biopsies were taken from tofacitinib-treated patients at baseline and at 4 and 24 weeks of treatment, and a later scalp biopsy was taken in several of the tofacitinib-treated patients. Scalp clonality was compared across normal scalp (n=4), patchy alopecia areata scalp (n=8), and alopecia totalis/universalis scalp (n=8). RNA was obtained with the PAXgene miRNA kit for fixed scalp, the miRNeasy kit for PBMCs, and the RNeasy kit for mouse skin. TCRbeta CDR3 regions were amplified by immunoSEQ multiplex PCR with 35 Vbeta forward and 13 Jbeta reverse primers. Study-wide findings and limitations: TCR sequences shared between patients were less clear than in mice, possibly partly because of HLA diversity in the patient population. Lesional scalp, especially in alopecia totalis/universalis, showed higher clonality and more expanded CD8+ clones than normal scalp, suggesting antigenic drive. Many expanded lesional clones were found to persist in scalp and blood during tofacitinib treatment, and relapse after treatment cessation may be partly explained by this persistence. Because the treated cohort was small and had only one nonresponder, larger studies are needed to examine links between baseline CD8+ expansion and response. Resident alphabeta T cells in normal human skin are also sequenced, complicating scalp TCR repertoire analysis, unlike mouse skin dominated by gammadelta T cells. Tofacitinib significantly lowered scalp clonality and the number of expanded CD8+ clones among the top 100 scalp clones.

Notes on this clone: Its target antigen remains unknown. Base qualities are not recorded, but no much larger clone differs from it by a single base.

The library came from the immunoSEQ multiplex PCR assay. For TCR sequencing, RNA was extracted from every sample and reverse transcribed into cDNA to serve as template. SuperScript III was used to make first-strand cDNA, primed with a 2:1 mix of oligo-dT and random hexamers. A synthetic immune receptor repertoire was used to measure amplification bias, and any remaining bias was corrected computationally. On the authors' methods: Raw reads were preprocessed to remove errors, and CDR3 was defined according to IMGT conventions as the region from the conserved cysteine to phenylalanine. Clonality was computed as 1 minus the Shannon entropy, with the entropy normalized by log2 of the number of productive unique TCRs. Whether scalp clones were CD4 or CD8 was inferred by matching scalp TCRbeta sequences against CD4 and CD8 repertoires sorted from blood. TCRdb retrieved this table from immuneACCESS and kept in-frame rearrangements only. Not all clones are present; in checked studies, unresolved V genes account for under half, and no reason is known for the remainder. The V and J calls and clone size were taken over from that table, and D and trimming were inferred from the DNA. The sample data list about 270,000 clones, and about three fifths of these were observed just once. Of the sample, about 0.9% is held by the ten largest clones.

In the paper's terms, the treatment or condition label means: oral pan-JAK inhibitor, 5-10 mg twice daily. Lesional scalp punch biopsies and peripheral blood were collected from alopecia areata patients. After PBMCs were isolated by density centrifugation and stained for CD3, CD4 and CD8, a FACSAria was used to sort CD4+ and CD8+ T cells. V gives up 2 bases and J gives up 4 bases, and the segment between their germline ends measures 9 bases. CDR1 and CDR2 are read off the germline V gene (reference sequence) as SGHNT and YYREEE. CDR3 length: 13 amino acids, cysteine to phenylalanine. Only the CDR3 portion is preserved as DNA: 39 bases, with reading frame beginning at the first base.

This chain is built from TRBV5-4 and TRBJ1-2; the D region possibly corresponds to TRBD1 (5 bases align). Material: CD4+ T cells sorted from blood, obtained around week 54, from a patient treated with tofacitinib. The origin of this receptor is a human donor with alopecia areata. The CDR3 reads as follows: CASSFPGAYGYTF. Read as DNA, the sequence is TGTGCCAGCAGCTTTCCCGGGGCCTATGGCTACACCTTC. When the CDR3 is completed using the reference TRBV5-4 and TRBJ1-2 genes on either side, the full variable domain is ETGVTQSPTHLIKTRGQQVTLRCSSQSGHNTVSWYQQALGQGPQFIFQYYREEENGRGNFPPRFSGLQFPNYSSELNVNALELDDSALYLCASSFPGAYGYTFGSGTRLTVV.